The following is a T cell receptor (beta chain) sequence with its context. This clonotype was counted a few times. Its antigen is unknown. No clone much larger than this one lies a single base away; base qualities are absent. V gives up 5 bases and J gives up 0 bases, and the segment between their germline ends measures 11 bases. The CDR3 covers 15 residues, taking in both the cysteine and the phenylalanine. The only DNA kept is the CDR3, 45 bases in frame from the first base. Looking up the germline V gene yields CDR1 MDHEN and CDR2 SYDVKM. TCR beta CDR3 regions were amplified from RNA transcripts. The first round of RT-PCR for the TCR CDR3 was performed with the HTBI primer set and the Qiagen OneStep RT-PCR kit. The libraries were constructed in a second round of multiplex PCR and then size-selected and purified. Paired-end sequencing of the libraries was performed with 100 bp reads on an Illumina HiSeq2000. In the authors' own workflow: SOAPnuke was used to process the raw data, with reads discarded if the reads contained adapters or uncalled bases, had a mean Phred below 15, or lacked an exact constant-primer or identifier match. High-quality paired reads were merged with COPE v1.2.5, and unique nucleotide sequences were defined as clonotypes. Clonotypes were aligned to IMGT TRBV, TRBD and TRBJ reference segments using MiTCR v1.1. Only V-J combinations with frequency above 0.0001, covering 99% to 99.2% of repertoires, were analysed. A TCS score was defined as the ratio of F50 (clonal expansion) to E x V (chaos), with BLOSUM62-based TCRdist applied between CDR3 peptides within each V-J. Welch's t-statistics and random forest reduced fewer than 600 V-J features to 13, which were used in a naive Bayes classifier (R e1071). TCRdb passed the public sequencing reads through fastp at Q25 and MiXCR, retaining productive beta sequences. Rows matching on CDR3 protein sequence are summarized as one entry with the most common DNA and genes. The V and J calls and clone size come from TCRdb's table, not from the authors' own analysis. Here the sample has about 380,000 distinct CDR3 sequences; approximately 15% occur a single time. The top ten hold roughly 20% of the sample.

The sample comes from a study of T cells in Graves' hyperthyroidism and ophthalmopathy (dated by TCRdb to about 2019). Describing the broader study: Peripheral blood samples were taken at the time of initial diagnosis, prior to any treatment. Following sampling, methimazole starting at 30 mg daily was given to hyperthyroidism patients, and high-dose intravenous methylprednisolone was given to ophthalmopathy patients. Thyroid tissue and blood T-cell repertoires from roughly six Graves' hyperthyroidism patients were also compared in the study. The paper describes TCR Vbeta CDR3 sequencing of roughly 130 peripheral blood samples, made up of roughly 45 ophthalmopathy patients, around 78 hyperthyroidism patients and some 17 progressor patients. Prospective prediction of ophthalmopathy was tested in an independent validation cohort consisting of 18 to 20 hyperthyroidism patients and approximately 16 patients who later progressed to ophthalmopathy. To identify TCR V-J signatures that set the groups apart, the researchers used a discovery cohort of 100 patients, made up of approximately 43 with Graves' ophthalmopathy and some 60 with stable Graves' hyperthyroidism. For training and testing, the roughly 97 patients in the discovery cohort were randomly divided in a 7:3 ratio. Study-wide findings and limitations: No statistical method was used to set the sample size in advance, and investigators knew the group allocation. Most expanded thyroid clonotypes (frequency above 0.001) were also detected in blood, a finding suggesting that blood repertoires may reflect thyroid immune responses. In validation, progression to ophthalmopathy was predicted by the model with around 70% sensitivity and 72% to 85% specificity, a median of around 6.5 months before onset. A 13 V-J signature model separated ophthalmopathy from stable hyperthyroidism, with approximately 86% sensitivity and roughly 81% specificity in cross-validation and 80%/75% in testing.

Hyperthyroidism patients were newly diagnosed, had a disease duration of under 2 months, and were aged 18 to 65 years. Exclusion was applied to patients with uncontrolled infections, other autoimmune diseases, pregnancy or lactation. Diagnoses relied on clinical symptoms, serum thyroxine and TRAb, thyroid ultrasound and orbital computed tomography. Blood from progressor patients was drawn when they were first diagnosed with hyperthyroidism, before any ophthalmopathy symptoms appeared. PBMCs were isolated from more than 9 ml of fresh peripheral blood by Ficoll-Paque density gradient centrifugation. Patients classed as progressors first received a Graves' hyperthyroidism diagnosis and then went on to develop ophthalmopathy during follow-up. Trizol reagent was used to extract total RNA, and RNA quality was then checked on an Agilent 2100 Bioanalyzer.

The sample consisted of blood. The sequence came from a man aged 25 to 40 with Graves' hyperthyroidism that later progressed to Graves' ophthalmopathy. The sequence is built from TRBV28 and TRBJ1-5; the D segment cannot be called with confidence. The base sequence is TGTGCCAGCAGTATCGACATCTATAGCAATCAGCCCCAGCATTTT. The resulting protein is CASSIDIYSNQPQHF.